This TCR beta chain was identified in a study of T cell repertoires in cytomegalovirus infection. For the study at large: Public TCR beta signatures provided an indication of both CMV infection and a matching HLA type.

TCRdb passed the reads through MiXCR, listing each CDR3 protein once. The top ten clones hold roughly 15% of a sample with approximately 400,000 distinct CDR3 sequences, about a third of them seen once. This clonotype has only a few counts. Antigen unknown. The V segment lost 6 bases and the J segment 2 bases; nucleotides outside the gene matches: 4. CDR1 is SGHDT and CDR2 is YYEEEE in the germline V gene. The CDR3 length is 13 residues. The study, taken as a whole, reports: Dominating the ex vivo response were HLA-C-restricted CMV-specific TCR beta clonotypes. Carriers of CMV and the relevant HLA type were discriminated by public TCR beta frequency.

The V call is TRBV5-6, the J call TRBJ2-5; 7 bases align to TRBD2. Sequences were obtained from PBMCs. This TCR was sampled from a human donor in good health (CMV status not recorded). Some clones in this sample may be carry-over from other donors' samples. CDR3 in DNA: TGTGCCAGCACCCTGCGGGGGCAAGAGACCCAGTACTTC. This translates into CASTLRGQETQYF.